The 14 T cell receptor beta chains below come from one sample, sequenced in a study of blood T cell repertoires in COVID-19. TCRdb keeps only in-frame clones here, not all; method: immunoSEQ multiplex PCR. There are roughly 70,000 clones in the sample; roughly 87% occur only once, and about 9.1% lies in the top ten. Sequenced material: peripheral blood. The receptors stem from a man aged 80 or over with acute or convalescent COVID-19.

The rearrangement links TRBV7-8 to TRBJ2-3; 7 bases are a match to TRBD2. The germline V gene encodes CDR1 SGHVS and CDR2 FQNEAQ. The CDR3 covers 17 residues. After removal of 4 bases from V and 0 bases from J, the junction contained 10 bases not matched to a gene. The CDR3 nucleotides are TGTGCCAGCAGCTCCGGGGAGGGGTTAGGCAGCACAGATACGCAGTATTTT. Amino acid sequence: CASSSGEGLGSTDTQYF.

The J gene is TRBJ1-2, the V gene TRBV7-2, with D uncertain. V was clipped by 2 bases and J by 14 bases, with 15 bases between them. The CDR3 extends over 12 amino acids. The germline gives CDR1 SGHTA, CDR2 FQGNSA. The CDR3 loop reads CASSLYSATATF. CDR3 coding DNA: TGTGCCAGCAGCTTATATAGCGCAACCGCGACCTTC.

V and J are TRBV27 and TRBJ1-4; D gene unclear. The CDR3 is 13 amino acids. V dropped 5 bases and J dropped 8 bases, with 12 bases sitting between them. The germline V gene encodes CDR1 MNHEY and CDR2 SMNVEV (reference sequence). The CDR3 reads CASSRRNQEKLFF. The CDR3 nucleotides read TGTGCCAGCAGTCGCAGGAACCAAGAAAAACTGTTTTTT.

Written as DNA, the CDR3 is TGTGCCAGCAGCCAAGGGCGGGGAAATGAGCAGTTCTTC. Its protein is CASSQGRGNEQFF. V usage is TRBV3-1 (or the pseudogene TRBV3-2) and J usage is TRBJ2-1, with a possible D match to TRBD2 (6 bases). This CDR3 comprises 13 residues. Deletions cut 1 base from V and 7 bases from J, with 8 bases between. Germline V lookup: CDR1 LGHDT, CDR2 YNNKEL (reference sequence).

The DNA of the CDR3 is TGTGCCAGTGAGGAGCGAAATAATGAAAAACTGTTTTTT. Protein sequence: CASEERNNEKLFF. The rearrangement joins TRBV7-9 to TRBJ1-4; no definite D call. Trimming left V 9 bases short and J 4 bases short, with 12 bases between. Germline CDR1 is SEHNR and CDR2 is FQNEAQ (reference sequence). The CDR3 covers 13 residues.

This chain connects TRBV9 to TRBJ2-5; 7 bases are shared with TRBD2. V dropped 3 bases and J dropped 5; count of bases not matched to a gene: 4. The CDR3 extends over 13 amino acids. Germline values: CDR1 SGDLS, CDR2 YYNGEE. CDR3 residues: CASSGLAGETQYF. CDR3 nucleotide sequence: TGTGCCAGCAGCGGACTAGCCGGGGAGACCCAGTACTTC.

The chain uses TRBV2 and TRBJ1-5; TRBD1 is a possible D gene (6 bases). Trimming took off 0 bases at V and 7 bases at J, with 13 bases between the two ends. This CDR3 spans 15 amino acids. Looked up from germline, CDR1 is SNHLY and CDR2 is FYNNEI. The CDR3 DNA is TGTGCCAGCAGTGAAGCGCCGGGTAGGGGGCAGCCCCAGCATTTT. Residues: CASSEAPGRGQPQHF.

The chain recombines TRBV5-1 with TRBJ2-3, with 11 bases identical to TRBD1. CDR1 is SGHRS, CDR2 YFSETQ, per germline. The CDR3 covers 15 residues. Trimming cost V 4 bases and J 3 bases; bases outside gene matches: 4. The CDR3 region has the DNA TGCGCCAGCAGCCCGGACAGGGGGCTGACAGATACGCAGTATTTT. This translates into CASSPDRGLTDTQYF.

The chain couples TRBV7-9 to TRBJ2-3; D is possibly TRBD1 (6 bases). Per the germline V gene, CDR1 is SEHNR and CDR2 is FQNEAQ (reference sequence). Trimming stripped 5 bases from V and 6 bases from J, with 18 bases between. The CDR3 loop spans 15 amino acids. Here the CDR3 DNA reads TGTGCCAGCAGCATCGACAGGAAAAGTTTTGATACGCAGTATTTT. Protein sequence: CASSIDRKSFDTQYF.

CDR3: CASSFGGTDGYTF. CDR3 sequence (DNA): TGTGCCAGCAGCTTCGGGGGGACCGATGGCTACACCTTC. The rearrangement links TRBV5-6 to TRBJ1-2; D is possibly TRBD1 (5 bases). The CDR3 runs to 13 residues. Germline V gives CDR1 SGHDT, CDR2 YYEEEE. V was shortened by 2 bases and J by 6 bases, with 11 bases between the two germline ends. Full variable domain (outside the CDR3, taken from reference TRBV5-6 and TRBJ1-2): DAGVTQSPTHLIKTRGQQVTLRCSPKSGHDTVSWYQQALGQGPQFIFQYYEEEERQRGNFPDRFSGHQFPNYSSELNVNALLLGDSALYLCASSFGGTDGYTFGSGTRLTVV.

This chain joins TRBV2 and TRBJ1-6; the match to TRBD1 covers 7 bases. V lost 7 bases, J lost 8 bases, and 5 bases stayed unmatched. Looked up from germline, CDR1 is SNHLY and CDR2 is FYNNEI. The CDR3 extends over 13 amino acids. The CDR3 spells CASMRGRDSPLHF. CDR3 coding DNA: TGTGCCAGCATGAGGGGGCGAGATTCACCCCTCCACTTT.

The chain is built from TRBV28 and TRBJ1-5; no reliable D call. This CDR3 has 15 amino acids. Germline CDR1 and CDR2: MDHEN and SYDVKM. The germline V and J ends were trimmed by 5 bases and 8 bases, with 19 bases remaining between them. The CDR3 nucleotides read TGTGCCAGCAGTCTCCCGAACACCCCCGGGGAGCCCCAGCATTTT. It encodes CASSLPNTPGEPQHF.

V and J are TRBV5-1 and TRBJ1-1; D gene uncertain. Trimming took 7 bases from V and 1 from J, leaving 11 bases between them. In germline, CDR1 is SGHRS, CDR2 YFSETQ. The CDR3 spans 13 residues. The DNA for the CDR3 is TGCGCCAGCGGGAAGGAGGGGAACACTGAAGCTTTCTTT. This translates into CASGKEGNTEAFF.

Here the CDR3 reads CASSQGSWVRPYEQYF. For the CDR3, the DNA is TGTGCCAGCAGCCAAGGATCGTGGGTCAGGCCATACGAGCAGTACTTC. The rearrangement uses TRBV14 and TRBJ2-7; D gene unclear. Germline V gives CDR1 SGHDN, CDR2 FVKESK. The CDR3 runs to 16 residues. V lost 1 base and J lost 4, with 17 bases in between.